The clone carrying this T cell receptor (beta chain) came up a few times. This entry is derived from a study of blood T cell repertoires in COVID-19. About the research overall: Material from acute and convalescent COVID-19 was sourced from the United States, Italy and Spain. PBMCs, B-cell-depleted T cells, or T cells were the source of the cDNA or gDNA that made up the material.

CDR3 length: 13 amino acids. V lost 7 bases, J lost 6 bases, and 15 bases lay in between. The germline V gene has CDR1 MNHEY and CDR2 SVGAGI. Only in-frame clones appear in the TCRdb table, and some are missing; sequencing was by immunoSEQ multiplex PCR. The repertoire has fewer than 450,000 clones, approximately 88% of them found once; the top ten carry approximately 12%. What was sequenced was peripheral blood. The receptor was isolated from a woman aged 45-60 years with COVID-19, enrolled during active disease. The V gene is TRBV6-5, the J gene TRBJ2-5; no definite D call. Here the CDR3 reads CASTPSVAKTQYF. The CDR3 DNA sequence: TGTGCCAGCACCCCGAGTGTCGCCAAGACCCAGTACTTC.